One sample yielded the 2 T cell receptor beta chains listed below, sequenced in a study of shared clonotypes between healthy human individuals. TCRdb keeps only in-frame clones here, not all; method: immunoSEQ multiplex PCR. In the table there are about a million clones, roughly 80% of which are singletons. The sequenced sample was memory CD4+ T cells sorted from blood. Documented subset: CD45RA-negative fraction. The receptor source for this set is a man aged 18-30 years in good health.

The V and J genes are TRBV19 and TRBJ1-6, with a possible D match to TRBD1 (6 bases). Trimming cost V 3 bases and J 5 bases, with 11 bases left between them. Per germline, CDR1 LNHDA and CDR2 SQIVND (reference sequence). This CDR3 comprises 15 residues. CDR3 amino acids: CASSIGDRNNSPLHF. CDR3 coding DNA: TGTGCCAGTAGTATTGGTGACAGGAATAATTCACCCCTCCACTTT.

Regarding this clone: The identical CDR3 is also encoded by other nucleotide sequences in the sample. Written as DNA, the CDR3 is TGTGCCAGCAGCGTAGCTCCGACACTTAACACTGAAGCTTTCTTT. Translating gives CASSVAPTLNTEAFF. This chain links TRBV9 with TRBJ1-1, with no clear D. This CDR3 comprises 15 residues. Germline values: CDR1 SGDLS, CDR2 YYNGEE. Trimming shortened V by 0 bases and J by 2 bases, and 11 bases separated the two germline ends.